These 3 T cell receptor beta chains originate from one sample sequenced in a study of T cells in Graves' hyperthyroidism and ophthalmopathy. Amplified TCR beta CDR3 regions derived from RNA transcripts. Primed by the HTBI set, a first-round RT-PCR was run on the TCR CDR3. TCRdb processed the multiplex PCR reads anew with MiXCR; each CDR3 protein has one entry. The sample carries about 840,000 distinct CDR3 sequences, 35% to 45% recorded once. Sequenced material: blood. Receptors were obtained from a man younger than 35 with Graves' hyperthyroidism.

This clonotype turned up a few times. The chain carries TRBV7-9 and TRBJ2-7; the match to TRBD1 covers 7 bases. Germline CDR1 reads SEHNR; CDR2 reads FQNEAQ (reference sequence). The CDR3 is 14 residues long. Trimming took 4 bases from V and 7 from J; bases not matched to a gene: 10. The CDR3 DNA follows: TGTGCCAGCAGCTGGAAAAGGGGGCCAGGAGAGCAGTACTTC. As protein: CASSWKRGPGEQYF. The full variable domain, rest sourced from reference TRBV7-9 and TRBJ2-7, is DTGVSQNPRHKITKRGQNVTFRCDPISEHNRLYWYRQTLGQGPEFLTYFQNEAQLEKSRLLSDRFSAERPKGSFSTLEIQRTEQGDSAMYLCASSWKRGPGEQYFGPGTRLTVT.

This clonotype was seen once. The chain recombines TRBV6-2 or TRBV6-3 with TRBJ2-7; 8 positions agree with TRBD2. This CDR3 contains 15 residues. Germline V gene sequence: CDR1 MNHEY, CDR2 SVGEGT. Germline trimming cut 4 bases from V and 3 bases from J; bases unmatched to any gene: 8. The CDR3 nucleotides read TGTGCCAGCAGTTCCGGGGTAGCGGGAAGCTACGAGCAGTACTTC. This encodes CASSSGVAGSYEQYF.

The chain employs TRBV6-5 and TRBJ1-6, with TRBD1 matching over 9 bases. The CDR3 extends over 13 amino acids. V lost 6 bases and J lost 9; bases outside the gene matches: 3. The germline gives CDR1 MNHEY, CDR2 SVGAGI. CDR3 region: CASRETGGSPLHF. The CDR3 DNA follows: TGTGCCAGCAGAGAGACAGGGGGTTCACCCCTCCACTTT.